This T cell receptor beta chain was profiled in a study of T cell repertoires in cytomegalovirus infection. As for the study in general: Based on public TCR beta signatures, there were indications of CMV infection and of a matching HLA type. Regarding the study as a whole: Frequencies of public TCR beta families were cumulated, and this identified carriers of CMV plus the relevant HLA.

This clonotype was detected many times. Antigen: not known. TCRdb re-called the reads through MiXCR, storing one row per CDR3 protein. Of approximately 140,000 distinct CDR3 sequences listed, about 10% are singletons. The CDR3 contains 15 residues. Trimming removed 7 bases at V and 3 bases at J, with 17 bases between. CDR1 and CDR2 from the germline V gene are SGHTA and FQGNSA. The V gene is TRBV7-2, the J gene TRBJ2-3; D possibly uses TRBD1 or TRBD2 (5 bases each). This sequence was found in a human donor in good health (CMV status not recorded). Some clones in this sample may be carry-over from other donors' samples. Sequenced material: PBMCs. CDR3 bases: TGTGCCAGCACCCCAAGTGACGGGGCTACAGATACGCAGTATTTT. Encoded protein: CASTPSDGATDTQYF. Supplemented by reference TRBV7-2 and TRBJ2-3, the full variable domain reads GAGVSQSPSNKVTEKGKDVELRCDPISGHTALYWYRQSLGQGLEFLIYFQGNSAPDKSGLPSDRFSAERTGGSVSTLTIQRTQQEDSAVYLCASTPSDGATDTQYFGPGTRLTVL.